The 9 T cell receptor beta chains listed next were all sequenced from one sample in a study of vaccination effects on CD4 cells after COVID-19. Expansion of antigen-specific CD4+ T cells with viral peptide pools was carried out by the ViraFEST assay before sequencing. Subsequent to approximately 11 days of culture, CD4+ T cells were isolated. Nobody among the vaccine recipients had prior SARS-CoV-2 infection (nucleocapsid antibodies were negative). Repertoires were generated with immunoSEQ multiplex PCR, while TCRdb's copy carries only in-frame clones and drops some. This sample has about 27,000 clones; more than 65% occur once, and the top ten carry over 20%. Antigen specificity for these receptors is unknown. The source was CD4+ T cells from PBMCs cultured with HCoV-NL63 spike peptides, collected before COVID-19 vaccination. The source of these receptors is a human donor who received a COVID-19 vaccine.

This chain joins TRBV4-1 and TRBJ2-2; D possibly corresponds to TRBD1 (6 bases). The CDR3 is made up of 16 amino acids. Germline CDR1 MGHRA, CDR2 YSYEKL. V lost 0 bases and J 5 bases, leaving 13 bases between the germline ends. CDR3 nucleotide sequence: TGCGCCAGCAGCCAAGATTCGCAGGGGCGTACCGGGGAGCTGTTTTTT. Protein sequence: CASSQDSQGRTGELFF.

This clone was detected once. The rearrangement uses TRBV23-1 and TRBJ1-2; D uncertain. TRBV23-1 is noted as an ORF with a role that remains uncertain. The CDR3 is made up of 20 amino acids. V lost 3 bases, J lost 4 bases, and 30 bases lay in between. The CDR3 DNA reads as TGCGCCAGCAGTCATACATGGAGAAACAAGCCCGGGTCCTGGCTCTATGGCTACACCTTC. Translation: CASSHTWRNKPGSWLYGYTF.

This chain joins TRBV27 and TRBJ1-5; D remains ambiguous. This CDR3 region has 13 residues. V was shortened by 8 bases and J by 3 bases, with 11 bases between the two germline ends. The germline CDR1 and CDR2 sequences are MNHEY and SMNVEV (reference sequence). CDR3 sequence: CASGPLPNQPQHF. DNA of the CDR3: TGTGCCAGCGGGCCCCTTCCCAATCAGCCCCAGCATTTT.

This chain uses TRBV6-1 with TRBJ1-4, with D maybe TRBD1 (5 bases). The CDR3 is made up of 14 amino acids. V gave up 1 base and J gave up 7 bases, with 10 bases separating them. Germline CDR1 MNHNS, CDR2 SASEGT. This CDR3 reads CASSEGPRGEKLFF. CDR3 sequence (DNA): TGTGCCAGCAGTGAAGGACCGAGGGGTGAAAAACTGTTTTTT.

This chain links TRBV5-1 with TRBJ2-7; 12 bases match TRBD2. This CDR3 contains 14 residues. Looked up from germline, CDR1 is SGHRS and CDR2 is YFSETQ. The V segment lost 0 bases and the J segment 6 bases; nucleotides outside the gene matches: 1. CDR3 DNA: TGCGCCAGCAGCTTGGCTAGCGGGGGGGCCGAGCAGTACTTC. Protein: CASSLASGGAEQYF.

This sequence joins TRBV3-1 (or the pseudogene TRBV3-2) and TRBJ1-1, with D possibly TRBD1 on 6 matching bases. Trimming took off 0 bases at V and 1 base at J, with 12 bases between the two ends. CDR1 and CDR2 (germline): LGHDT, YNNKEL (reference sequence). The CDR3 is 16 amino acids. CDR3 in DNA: TGTGCCAGCAGCCAAGAGCCTGGAGGGGGGAACACTGAAGCTTTCTTT. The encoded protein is CASSQEPGGGNTEAFF.

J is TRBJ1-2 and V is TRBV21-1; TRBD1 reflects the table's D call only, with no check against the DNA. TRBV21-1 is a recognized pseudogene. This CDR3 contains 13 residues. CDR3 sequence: CASSKQVRPGYTF. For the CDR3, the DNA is TGTGCCAGCAGCAAACAGGTCCGGCCGGGCTACACCTTC.

The CDR3 spells CASSFDGNTEAFF. CDR3 in DNA: TGTGCCAGCAGCTTTGACGGGAACACTGAAGCTTTCTTT. The chain has TRBV2 and TRBJ1-1; D ambiguous. This CDR3 has 13 amino acids. V lost 6 bases and J lost 1, with 9 bases in between. The germline CDR1 and CDR2 sequences are SNHLY and FYNNEI.

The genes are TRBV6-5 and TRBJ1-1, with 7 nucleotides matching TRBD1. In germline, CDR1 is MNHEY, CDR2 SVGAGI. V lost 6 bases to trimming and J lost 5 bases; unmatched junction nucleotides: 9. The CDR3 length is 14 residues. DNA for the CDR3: TGTGCCAGCAGACAGGGGTCGATAGAGACTGAAGCTTTCTTT. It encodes CASRQGSIETEAFF.